This record covers a single TCR beta chain. The source of the sample is a study of control samples from healthy donors and cancer patients. Clones were read by immunoSEQ multiplex PCR, and TCRdb kept only the in-frame ones, dropping some. The sample lists fewer than 100,000 clones; around 82% were seen once. The sequenced material came from blood. The origin of this receptor is a man aged 60 to 75 in good health.

This CDR3 reads CASSILRGDGYTF. The CDR3, as DNA: TGTGCCAGTAGTATATTGCGGGGGGACGGCTACACCTTC. The chain employs TRBV19 and TRBJ1-2; a possible D gene is TRBD1 (5 bases). This CDR3 has 13 amino acids. The germline gives CDR1 LNHDA, CDR2 SQIVND (reference sequence). V was trimmed by 2 bases and J by 8 bases, leaving 12 bases between them.